This paragraph covers one T cell receptor beta chain sequence. The data belong to a study of monozygotic twins with inflammatory bowel disease. The CDR3 runs to 11 residues. Germline V gene lookup returns CDR1 SGHRS and CDR2 YFSETQ. A template switching step added UMIs, each with a 6-nucleotide sample barcode. One entry per CDR3 protein, without DNA, is what TCRdb gives after re-calling the 5' RACE reads. Its table records 80,000 or so distinct CDR3 sequences. This sequence originates from a human donor with ulcerative colitis or Crohn's disease, or a healthy co-twin of an affected twin (not recorded which). Sequencing used blood. The gene calls are TRBV5-1 and TRBJ1-2. The CDR3 sequence: CASSSNDGYTF. Filled out from reference TRBV5-1 and TRBJ1-2, the complete variable domain reads KAGVTQTPRYLIKTRGQQVTLSCSPISGHRSVSWYQQTPGQGLQFLFEYFSETQRNKGNFPGRFSGRQFSNSRSEMNVSTLELGDSALYLCASSSNDGYTFGSGTRLTVV.